This T cell receptor (beta chain) was sequenced for a study of blood T cell repertoires in COVID-19. Study in general: From T cells, B-cell-depleted T cells, or PBMCs came the material, which was cDNA or gDNA.

Only in-frame clones appear in the TCRdb table, and some are missing; sequencing was by immunoSEQ multiplex PCR. The sample lists fewer than 350,000 clones; approximately 90% were seen once. Patients at the Seattle site were enrolled during active infection and followed longitudinally. The CDR3 extends over 16 amino acids. V shed 5 bases and J 1 base; nucleotides not matched to a gene: 7. Germline V CDR1 and CDR2: SGHDT, YYEEEE. This TCR was recovered from a woman in her fifties or sixties with COVID-19, enrolled during active disease. V is TRBV5-6 and J is TRBJ1-3; 9 nucleotides match TRBD1. The source material was peripheral blood. CDR3 protein: CASRPRDRVSGNTIYF. Written as DNA, the CDR3 is TGTGCCAGCAGGCCCCGGGACAGGGTGTCTGGAAACACCATATATTTT.